Described below is a single TCR beta chain sequence and its context. As yet, its antigen is unknown. This record comes from a study of OX40 agonist ivuxolimab in advanced cancers. Looking at the study overall: Hepatocellular carcinoma, melanoma, renal cell or head and neck cancer affected the dose-escalation patients. Three patients, one with hepatocellular carcinoma and two with cutaneous melanoma, achieved partial responses. A mean age of roughly 62 years, range about 20 to 90, was recorded, and 80% to 90% were male. Overall study results and limits: Expanded clones were, on average, more numerous among CD8+ T cells than CD4+.

CDR1 is SGHAT, CDR2 FQNNGV, per germline. CDR3 size: 15 residues. V lost 5 bases and J lost 3; bases outside the gene matches: 8. Libraries were prepared by immunoSEQ multiplex PCR; TCRdb keeps only in-frame clonotypes and omits some of them. The sample includes tens of thousands of clones, about 80% of them seen just once. This chain connects TRBV11-2 to TRBJ2-7; 9 bases align to TRBD2. This specimen was CD4+ or CD8+ T cells sorted from blood, taken in a trial of the OX40 agonist ivuxolimab. This TCR was sampled from an adult with an advanced solid tumor such as melanoma, head and neck, liver or kidney cancer. The CDR3 spells CASSPASGINYEQYF. In nucleotides, the CDR3 is TGTGCCAGCAGCCCCGCTAGCGGGATTAACTACGAGCAGTACTTC.